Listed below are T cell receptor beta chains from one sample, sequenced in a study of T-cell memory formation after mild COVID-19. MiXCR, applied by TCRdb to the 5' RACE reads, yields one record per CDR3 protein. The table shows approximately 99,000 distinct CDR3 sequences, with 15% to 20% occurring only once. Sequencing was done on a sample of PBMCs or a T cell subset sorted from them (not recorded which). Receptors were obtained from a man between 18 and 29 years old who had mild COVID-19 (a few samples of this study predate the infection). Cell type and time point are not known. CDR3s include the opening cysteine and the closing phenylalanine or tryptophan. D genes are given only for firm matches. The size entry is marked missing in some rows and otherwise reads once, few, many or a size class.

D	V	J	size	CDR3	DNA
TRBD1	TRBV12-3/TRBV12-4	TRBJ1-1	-	CASSRDSGYTEAFF	TGTGCCAGCAGTCGGGACAGTGGATACACTGAAGCTTTCTTT
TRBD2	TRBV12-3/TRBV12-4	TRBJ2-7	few	CASSLGLAFHEQYF	TGTGCCAGCAGTTTAGGACTAGCGTTTCACGAGCAGTACTTC
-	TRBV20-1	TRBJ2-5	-	CSARPGETQYF	TGCAGTGCTAGGCCCGGAGAGACCCAGTACTTC
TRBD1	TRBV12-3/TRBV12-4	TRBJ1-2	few	CASSPGQGFGYTF	TGTGCCAGCTCTCCCGGACAGGGCTTCGGCTACACCTTC
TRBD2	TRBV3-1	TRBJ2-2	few	CASSQGTSGGYTGELFF	TGTGCCAGCAGCCAAGGGACTAGCGGGGGATACACCGGGGAGCTGTTTTTT
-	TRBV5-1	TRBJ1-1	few	CASSPWPRGMAEAFF	TGCGCCAGCAGCCCTTGGCCCCGGGGTATGGCTGAAGCTTTCTTT
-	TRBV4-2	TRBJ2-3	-	CASSKGMGYSTDTQYF	TGTGCCAGCAGCAAAGGGATGGGGTACAGCACAGATACGCAGTATTTT
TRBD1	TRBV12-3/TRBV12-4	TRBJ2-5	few	CASSRTGRETQYF	TGTGCCAGCAGTCGGACAGGGAGAGAGACCCAGTACTTC
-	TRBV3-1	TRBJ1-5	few	CASSQDSTNQPQHF	TGTGCCAGCAGCCAAGATTCGACCAATCAGCCCCAGCATTTT
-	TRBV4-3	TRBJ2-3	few	CASSQDPSATDTQYF	TGCGCCAGCAGCCAAGATCCTAGCGCGACAGATACGCAGTATTTT
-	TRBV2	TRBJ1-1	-	CASSGGAGANTEAFF	TGTGCCAGCAGTGGGGGGGCAGGGGCGAACACTGAAGCTTTCTTT
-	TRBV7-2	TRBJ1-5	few	CASAPQPVDQPQHF	TGTGCCAGCGCCCCCCAACCCGTCGATCAGCCCCAGCATTTT
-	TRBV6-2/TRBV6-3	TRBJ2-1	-	CASSYGGGLSSYNEQFF	TGTGCCAGCAGTTACGGCGGGGGCCTGAGCTCCTACAATGAGCAGTTCTTC
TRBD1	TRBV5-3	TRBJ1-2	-	CARSLGDRGHYGYTF	TGTGCCAGAAGCTTAGGGGACAGGGGTCACTATGGCTACACCTTC
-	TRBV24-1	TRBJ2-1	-	CATSDRASTHNEQFF	TGTGCCACCAGTGATCGGGCTAGCACCCACAATGAGCAGTTCTTC
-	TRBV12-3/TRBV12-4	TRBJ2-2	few	CASTFRTGRTGELFF	TGTGCCAGCACCTTTCGTACAGGGCGAACCGGGGAGCTGTTTTTT
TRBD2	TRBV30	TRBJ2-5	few	CAWSARGGSETQYF	TGTGCCTGGAGTGCACGGGGGGGCTCAGAGACCCAGTACTTC
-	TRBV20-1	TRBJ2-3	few	CSAPAKRASTDTQYF	TGCAGTGCCCCCGCGAAGCGGGCTAGCACAGATACGCAGTATTTT
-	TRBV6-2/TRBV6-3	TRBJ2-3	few	CASSSVLDTQYF	TGTGCCAGCAGCTCAGTGCTCGATACGCAGTATTTT
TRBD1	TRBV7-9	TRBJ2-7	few	CASSVRQGSHEQYF	TGTGCCAGCAGCGTCCGACAGGGGAGTCACGAGCAGTACTTC
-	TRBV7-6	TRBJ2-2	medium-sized	CASSLVRGVTGELFF	TGTGCCAGCAGCTTAGTGAGGGGCGTCACCGGGGAGCTGTTTTTT
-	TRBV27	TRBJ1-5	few	CASSQDRYNQPQHF	TGTGCCAGCAGTCAAGACAGATACAATCAGCCCCAGCATTTT
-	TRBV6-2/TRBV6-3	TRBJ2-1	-	CASSSTLWSNEQFF	TGTGCCAGCAGTTCAACCCTATGGTCCAATGAGCAGTTCTTC
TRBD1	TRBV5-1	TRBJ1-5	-	CASSLMAGGGQPQHF	TGCGCCAGCAGCTTGATGGCAGGGGGAGGTCAGCCCCAGCATTTT
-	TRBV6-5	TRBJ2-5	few	CASKGWDILETQYF	TGTGCCAGCAAAGGGTGGGACATTTTGGAGACCCAGTACTTC
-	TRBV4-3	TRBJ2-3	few	CASSRGLGEVGDTQYF	TGCGCCAGCAGCCGGGGGTTGGGTGAAGTAGGAGATACGCAGTATTTT
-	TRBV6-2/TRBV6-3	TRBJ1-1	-	CASSLTEAEAFF	TGTGCCAGCAGCCTGACGGAGGCTGAAGCTTTCTTT
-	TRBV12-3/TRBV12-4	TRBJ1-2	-	CASSLLRGNYGYTF	TGTGCCAGCAGTTTATTACGGGGGAACTATGGCTACACCTTC
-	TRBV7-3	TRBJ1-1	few	CASSLDSQMNTEAFF	TGTGCCAGCAGCTTAGATTCTCAGATGAACACTGAAGCTTTCTTT
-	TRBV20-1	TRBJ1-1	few	CSASRIITEAFF	TGCAGTGCTAGTCGGATAATCACTGAAGCTTTCTTT
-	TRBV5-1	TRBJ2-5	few	CASARGSSETQYF	TGCGCCAGCGCCCGGGGGAGCTCCGAGACCCAGTACTTC
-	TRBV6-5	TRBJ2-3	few	CASSYSRDSSADTQYF	TGTGCCAGCAGTTACAGCCGGGACTCCTCGGCAGATACGCAGTATTTT
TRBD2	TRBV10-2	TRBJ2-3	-	CASLRGGTDTQYF	TGCGCCAGTTTACGGGGGGGCACAGATACGCAGTATTTT
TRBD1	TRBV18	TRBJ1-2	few	CASSPRQGSYGYTF	TGTGCCAGCTCACCAAGACAGGGTAGCTATGGCTACACCTTC
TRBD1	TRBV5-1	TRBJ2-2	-	CASSLGDRGSTGELFF	TGCGCCAGCAGCTTGGGGGACAGGGGAAGCACCGGGGAGCTGTTTTTT
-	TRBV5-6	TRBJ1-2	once	CASSLVQGNYGYTF	TGTGCCAGCAGCTTGGTCCAGGGGAACTATGGCTACACCTTC
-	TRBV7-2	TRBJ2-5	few	CASSSLSPGETQYF	TGTGCCAGCAGCTCCCTTAGTCCCGGAGAGACCCAGTACTTC
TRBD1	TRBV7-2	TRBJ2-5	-	CASSLRTGGPETQYF	TGTGCCAGCAGCTTAAGAACAGGGGGCCCGGAGACCCAGTACTTC
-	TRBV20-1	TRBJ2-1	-	CSARDPSRSYNEQFF	TGCAGTGCTAGAGATCCTAGCCGCTCCTACAATGAGCAGTTCTTC
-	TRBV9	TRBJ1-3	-	CASSPMLGNVNTIYF	TGTGCCAGCAGCCCTATGCTCGGGAATGTAAACACCATATATTTT
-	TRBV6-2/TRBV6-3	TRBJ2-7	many	CASSYWQGQSYEQYF	TGTGCCAGCAGTTATTGGCAGGGTCAATCCTACGAGCAGTACTTC
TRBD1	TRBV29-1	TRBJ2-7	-	CSVVGDRGKYEQYF	TGCAGCGTTGTGGGGGACAGGGGAAAATACGAGCAGTACTTC
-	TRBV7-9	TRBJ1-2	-	CASSPRGRGYTF	TGTGCCAGCAGCCCCCGCGGACGCGGCTACACCTTC
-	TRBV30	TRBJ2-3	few	CAWSVNPDTQYF	TGTGCCTGGAGTGTAAATCCAGATACGCAGTATTTT
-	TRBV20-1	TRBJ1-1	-	CSALDSRVTEAFF	TGCAGTGCTCTAGATAGTCGGGTGACTGAAGCTTTCTTT
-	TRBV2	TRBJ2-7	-	CASRGSGYEQYF	TGTGCCAGCAGGGGGAGCGGCTACGAGCAGTACTTC
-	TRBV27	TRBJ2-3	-	CASRVRTSTDTQYF	TGTGCCAGCAGAGTTCGCACTAGCACAGATACGCAGTATTTT
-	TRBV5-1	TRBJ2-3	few	CASSLERLGVDTQYF	TGCGCCAGCAGCTTGGAACGGTTGGGGGTGGATACGCAGTATTTT
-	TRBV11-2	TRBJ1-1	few	CASSLVRGRDTEAFF	TGTGCCAGCAGCTTAGTCAGGGGCCGGGACACTGAAGCTTTCTTT